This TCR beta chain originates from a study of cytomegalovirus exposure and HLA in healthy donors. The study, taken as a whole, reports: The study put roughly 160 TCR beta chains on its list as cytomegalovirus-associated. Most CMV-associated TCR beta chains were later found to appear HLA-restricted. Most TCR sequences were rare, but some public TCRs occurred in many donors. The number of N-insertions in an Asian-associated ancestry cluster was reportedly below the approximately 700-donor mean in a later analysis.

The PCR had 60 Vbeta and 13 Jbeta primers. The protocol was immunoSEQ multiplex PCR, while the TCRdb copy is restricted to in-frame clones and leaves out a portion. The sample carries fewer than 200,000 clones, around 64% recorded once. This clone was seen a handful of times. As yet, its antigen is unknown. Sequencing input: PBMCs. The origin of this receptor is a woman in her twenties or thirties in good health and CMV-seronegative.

CDR3 sequence (DNA): TGTGCCCTAGAGACCCAGTACTTC. This encodes CALETQYF. The chain links TRBV30 to TRBJ2-5; unclear D gene. This CDR3 contains 8 residues. CDR1 GTSNPN and CDR2 SVGIG come from the germline V gene (reference sequence). V was pared by 8 bases and J by 4 bases, with 2 bases between.